These T cell receptor beta chains were read from a single sample in a study of yellow fever vaccine responses in identical twins. TCRdb re-called the RT-PCR reads with MiXCR, one entry per CDR3 protein. The profile covers fewer than 6,000 distinct CDR3 sequences, with roughly 85% appearing a single time and around 2.3% taken by the ten largest. This specimen was T cells from blood (PBMCs), unsorted or a sorted subset (not recorded which), taken before or after yellow fever vaccination (not recorded which). The receptors were sampled from a woman under 30 who received the yellow fever vaccine. CDR3s include the opening cysteine and the closing phenylalanine or tryptophan. A D gene is named only where the DNA matches it firmly. Rows give clone size only sometimes, using once, few, many, or a class for an expanded clone.

length | size | J | D | V | DNA | CDR3
15 | . | TRBJ1-3 | . | TRBV20-1 | TGCAGTGCCACAGATAGGGCCCTGGCTGGAAACACCATATATTTT | CSATDRALAGNTIYF
11 | . | TRBJ2-1 | . | TRBV27 | TGTGCCAGCAGATCCGTGGGTGAGCAGTTCTTC | CASRSVGEQFF
13 | few | TRBJ1-3 | . | TRBV29-1 | TGCAGCGCTGATCCTAGGGAAGGAAACACCATATATTTT | CSADPREGNTIYF
14 | . | TRBJ2-2 | . | TRBV6-2/TRBV6-3 | TGTGCCAGCAGTTACGACGGGGAGGCCGGGGAGCTGTTTTTT | CASSYDGEAGELFF
17 | . | TRBJ2-3 | TRBD1 | TRBV5-1 | TGCGCCAGCAGCCTAGGACAGGGGGCGCCGGGGGCAGATACGCAGTATTTT | CASSLGQGAPGADTQYF
13 | . | TRBJ2-1 | . | TRBV18 | TGTGCCAGCTCACCACAGGGAGGCGGTGAGCAGTTCTTC | CASSPQGGGEQFF
12 | . | TRBJ1-1 | . | TRBV29-1 | TGCAGCGTTGTTCCCCAGAACACTGAAGCTTTCTTT | CSVVPQNTEAFF
15 | . | TRBJ2-1 | . | TRBV5-1 | TGCGCCAGCAGCTTGGGGCTTCCCCCCTACAATGAGCAGTTCTTC | CASSLGLPPYNEQFF
15 | . | TRBJ1-1 | . | TRBV4-3 | TGCGCCAGCAGCCAAGATTTACTGGGGAACACTGAAGCTTTCTTT | CASSQDLLGNTEAFF
13 | . | TRBJ2-7 | TRBD1 | TRBV20-1 | TGCAGTGCTACGATGGACAGGGTATTTGGGCAGTACTTC | CSATMDRVFGQYF
13 | . | TRBJ1-1 | . | TRBV4-2 | TGTGCCAGCAGCTACGCAGGGGACACTGAAGCTTTCTTT | CASSYAGDTEAFF
14 | few | TRBJ2-7 | . | TRBV5-6 | TGTGCCAGCAGCGGCTGGCGGGACCGCTACGAGCAGTACTTC | CASSGWRDRYEQYF
17 | once | TRBJ2-1 | . | TRBV4-2 | TGTGCCAGCAGCCAAGAATCGGACGGAAATCCATACAATGAGCAGTTCTTC | CASSQESDGNPYNEQFF
16 | . | TRBJ2-2 | TRBD2 | TRBV11-2 | TGTGCCAGCAGCGAACTAGCGGGGGGTCACACCGGGGAGCTGTTTTTT | CASSELAGGHTGELFF
16 | few | TRBJ2-2 | . | TRBV5-1 | TGCGCCAGCAGCTGGACCGGACTACTGAACACCGGGGAGCTGTTTTTT | CASSWTGLLNTGELFF
13 | . | TRBJ2-1 | . | TRBV10-3 | TGTGCCATCAGCGCTGGACAGTACAATGAGCAGTTCTTC | CAISAGQYNEQFF
13 | few | TRBJ1-5 | TRBD1 | TRBV27 | TGTGCCAGCAGCCGACAGGGGGATCAGCCCCAGCATTTT | CASSRQGDQPQHF
14 | . | TRBJ2-2 | . | TRBV4-3 | TGCGCCAGCAGCCGGTCCTCCGGCACCGGGGAGCTGTTTTTT | CASSRSSGTGELFF
14 | . | TRBJ2-1 | TRBD2 | TRBV12-3/TRBV12-4 | TGTGCCAGCACCAAGTGGGGACTAGTCAATGAGCAGTTCTTC | CASTKWGLVNEQFF
14 | . | TRBJ2-7 | . | TRBV4-1 | TGCGCCAGCAGCCAAGTAGGGGGGCTGAACGAGCAGTACTTC | CASSQVGGLNEQYF
15 | few | TRBJ1-3 | . | TRBV11-2 | TGTGCCAGCAGCCACGGACAGTACTCTGGAAACACCATATATTTT | CASSHGQYSGNTIYF
14 | . | TRBJ2-1 | . | TRBV18 | TGTGCCAGCTCACCACAGGGGAGGTACAATGAGCAGTTCTTC | CASSPQGRYNEQFF
11 | . | TRBJ2-1 | . | TRBV5-1 | TGCGCCAGCACCTTGGGCAATGAGCAGTTCTTC | CASTLGNEQFF
11 | few | TRBJ2-7 | . | TRBV12-3/TRBV12-4 | TGTGCCAGCAGCCAATCCCACGAGCAGTACTTC | CASSQSHEQYF
14 | . | TRBJ2-4 | . | TRBV29-1 | TGCAGCGTTGTTCTCGGCGGTCGGGGAAACATTCAGTACTTC | CSVVLGGRGNIQYF
14 | . | TRBJ2-1 | . | TRBV2 | TGTGCCAGCAGTGAGCACCTGGAAAACAATGAGCAGTTCTTC | CASSEHLENNEQFF
15 | few | TRBJ1-1 | . | TRBV6-2/TRBV6-3 | TGTGCCAGCAGTTACGACGTTTCGGGTAACACTGAAGCTTTCTTT | CASSYDVSGNTEAFF
16 | . | TRBJ1-1 | TRBD1 | TRBV10-3 | TGTGCCATCAGTGAGCCCAATCCAGGGGGCAATACTGAAGCTTTCTTT | CAISEPNPGGNTEAFF
15 | . | TRBJ1-1 | . | TRBV11-3 | TGTGCCAGCAGCTCCTCTCCGGGGGCGAACACTGAAGCTTTCTTT | CASSSSPGANTEAFF
15 | . | TRBJ1-2 | . | TRBV11-1 | TGTGCCAGCAGCCCCGGGACCGTCGTTAACTATGGCTACACCTTC | CASSPGTVVNYGYTF
14 | . | TRBJ1-1 | . | TRBV19 | TGTGCCAGTAGTGATGTGATGTGGGGACAAGAAGCTTTCTTT | CASSDVMWGQEAFF